This passage covers 6 T cell receptor beta chains from one sample sequenced in a study of blood T cell repertoires in COVID-19. Generated by immunoSEQ multiplex PCR, the TCRdb table keeps only in-frame clones and is missing some. The sample lists 340,000 or so clones; around 86% were seen once. The sequenced sample consisted of PBMCs or T cells enriched from blood (not recorded which). The receptors derive from a woman aged 40 to 49 with acute COVID-19.

The rearrangement uses TRBV28 and TRBJ2-3; D unresolved. Germline lookup yields CDR1 MDHEN and CDR2 SYDVKM. Trimming pared 10 bases from V and 6 bases from J, leaving 11 bases between. The CDR3 covers 11 residues. The CDR3 reads CATHEVDTQYF. CDR3 in DNA: TGTGCCACCCACGAGGTGGATACGCAGTATTTT.

The rearrangement links TRBV6-4 to TRBJ2-2; 8 nucleotides line up with TRBD1. Looked up from germline, CDR1 is MRHNA and CDR2 is SNTAGT. V gave up 6 bases and J gave up 2 bases; unmatched junction bases: 2. This CDR3 comprises 14 residues. This CDR3 is CASRTGVNTGELFF. The CDR3 bases are TGTGCCAGCAGGACAGGGGTTAACACCGGGGAGCTGTTTTTT.

The V gene is TRBV10-3, the J gene TRBJ1-6; 7 nucleotides agree with TRBD1. V dropped 8 bases and J dropped 9; count of bases not matched to a gene: 7. Germline assignment: CDR1 ENHRY and CDR2 SYGVKD. The CDR3 has 13 residues. The CDR3 DNA sequence: TGTGCCATCGGCCAGGGGGTTGGTTCACCCCTCCACTTT. Residues: CAIGQGVGSPLHF.

The chain links TRBV3-1 (or the pseudogene TRBV3-2) to TRBJ2-6; D unclear. V lost 10 bases, J lost 4 bases, and 5 bases lay in between. The CDR3 runs 11 residues. Per the germline V gene, CDR1 is LGHDT and CDR2 is YNNKEL (reference sequence). In DNA form, the CDR3 reads TGTGCCACCCGGGGGGCCAACGTCCTGACTTTC. As protein: CATRGANVLTF.

This clone was detected a few times. The CDR3 nucleotides are TGTGCCACGAACGGGGACTATGGCTACACCTTC. Amino acid sequence: CATNGDYGYTF. The genes are TRBV19 and TRBJ1-2; D gene unclear. V was clipped by 10 bases and J by 3 bases, with 9 bases between them. The germline V gene has CDR1 LNHDA and CDR2 SQIVND (reference sequence). CDR3 length: 11 residues. Looking up the rest from reference TRBV19 and TRBJ1-2 gives the full variable domain: DGGITQSPKYLFRKEGQNVTLSCEQNLNHDAMYWYRQDPGQGLRLIYYSQIVNDFQKGDIAEGYSVSREKKESFPLTVTSAQKNPTAFYLCATNGDYGYTFGSGTRLTVV.

This clone was seen a single time. This chain uses TRBV2 with TRBJ1-2; unclear D gene. Germline V gives CDR1 SNHLY, CDR2 FYNNEI. The CDR3 sequence is 13 residues long. Trimming shortened V by 6 bases and J by 2 bases, and 10 bases separated the two germline ends. CDR3 sequence reads: CASSQVENYGYTF. In nucleotides, the CDR3 is TGTGCCAGCAGCCAGGTCGAGAACTATGGCTACACCTTC.